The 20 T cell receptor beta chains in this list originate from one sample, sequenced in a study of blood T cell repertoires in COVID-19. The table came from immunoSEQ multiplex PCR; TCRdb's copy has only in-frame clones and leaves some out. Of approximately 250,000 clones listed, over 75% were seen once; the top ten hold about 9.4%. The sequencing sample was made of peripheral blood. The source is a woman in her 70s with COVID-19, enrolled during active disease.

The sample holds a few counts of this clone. The CDR3 region is CASSPLQGAGTEAFF. The CDR3 region has the DNA TGTGCCAGTAGCCCTCTACAGGGGGCAGGAACTGAAGCTTTCTTT. The chain has TRBV19 and TRBJ1-1, with 9 nucleotides matching TRBD1. The length of the CDR3 is 15 residues. Germline CDR1 reads LNHDA; CDR2 reads SQIVND (reference sequence). Germline trimming cut 6 bases from V and 5 bases from J; bases unmatched to any gene: 10.

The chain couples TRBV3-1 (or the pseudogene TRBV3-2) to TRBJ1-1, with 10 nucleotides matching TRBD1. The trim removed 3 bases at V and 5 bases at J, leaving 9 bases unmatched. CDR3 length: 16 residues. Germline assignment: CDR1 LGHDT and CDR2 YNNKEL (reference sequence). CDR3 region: CASSHGTGDEGTEAFF. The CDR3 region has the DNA TGTGCCAGCAGCCATGGGACAGGGGATGAAGGGACTGAAGCTTTCTTT.

CDR3: CATEEGRYNEQFF. As DNA, the CDR3 is TGTGCCACCGAGGAGGGCAGATACAATGAGCAGTTCTTC. The chain joins TRBV19 to TRBJ2-1; TRBD2 might be the D (6 bases). Deletions cut 10 bases from V and 4 bases from J, with 14 bases between. The CDR3 contains 13 residues. In germline, CDR1 is LNHDA, CDR2 SQIVND (reference sequence).

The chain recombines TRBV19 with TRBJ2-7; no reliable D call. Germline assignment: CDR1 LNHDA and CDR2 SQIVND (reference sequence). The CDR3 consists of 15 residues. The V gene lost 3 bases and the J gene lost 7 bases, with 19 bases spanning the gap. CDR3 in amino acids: CASSMPLGSPVEQYF. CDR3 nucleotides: TGTGCCAGTAGTATGCCCCTCGGTAGCCCCGTAGAGCAGTACTTC.

This CDR3 reads CATSPAGLNYGYTF. Here the CDR3 DNA reads TGTGCCACCAGTCCGGCAGGGCTCAACTATGGCTACACCTTC. The gene calls are TRBV24-1 and TRBJ1-2; a weak D match, TRBD1 (5 bases). The CDR3 is 14 amino acids. Between the trimmed V and J ends, which lost 6 bases and 2 bases, there was a span of 12 bases. The germline CDR1 and CDR2 sequences are KGHDR and SFDVKD.

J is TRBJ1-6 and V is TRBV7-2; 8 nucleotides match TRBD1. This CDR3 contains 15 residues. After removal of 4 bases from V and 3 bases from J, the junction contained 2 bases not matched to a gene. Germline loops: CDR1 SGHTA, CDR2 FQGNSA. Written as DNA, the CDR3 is TGTGCCAGCAGCTGGGACAGGCTCTATAATTCACCCCTCCACTTT. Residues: CASSWDRLYNSPLHF.

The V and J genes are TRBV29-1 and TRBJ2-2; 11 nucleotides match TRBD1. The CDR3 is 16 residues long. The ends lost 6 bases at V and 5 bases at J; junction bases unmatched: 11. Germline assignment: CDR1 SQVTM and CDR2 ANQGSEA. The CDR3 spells CSVRPHGQGATGELFF. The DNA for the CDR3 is TGCAGCGTCCGACCCCATGGACAGGGGGCGACCGGGGAGCTGTTTTTT.

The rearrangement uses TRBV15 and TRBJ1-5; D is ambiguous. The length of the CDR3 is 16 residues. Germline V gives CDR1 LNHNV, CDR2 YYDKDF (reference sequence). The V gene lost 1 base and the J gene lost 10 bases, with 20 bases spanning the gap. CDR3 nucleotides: TGTGCCACCAGCAGAGCTTCAAGGAGCTTCCCATCTCCCCAGCATTTT. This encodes CATSRASRSFPSPQHF.

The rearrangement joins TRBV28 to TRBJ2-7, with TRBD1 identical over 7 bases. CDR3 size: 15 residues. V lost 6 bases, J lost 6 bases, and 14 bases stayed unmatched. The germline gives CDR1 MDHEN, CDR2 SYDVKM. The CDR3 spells CASSRGRDRAAEQYF. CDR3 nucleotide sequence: TGTGCCAGCAGCCGAGGTCGGGACAGAGCAGCCGAGCAGTACTTC. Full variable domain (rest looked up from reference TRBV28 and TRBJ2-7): DVKVTQSSRYLVKRTGEKVFLECVQDMDHENMFWYRQDPGLGLRLIYFSYDVKMKEKGDIPEGYSVSREKKERFSLILESASTNQTSMYLCASSRGRDRAAEQYFGPGTRLTVT.

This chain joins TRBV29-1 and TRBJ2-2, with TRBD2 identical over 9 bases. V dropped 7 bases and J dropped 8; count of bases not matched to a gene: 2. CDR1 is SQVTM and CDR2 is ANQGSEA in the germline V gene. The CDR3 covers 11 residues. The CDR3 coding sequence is TGCAGCGCTAGCGGGACTGGGGAGCTGTTTTTT. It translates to CSASGTGELFF.

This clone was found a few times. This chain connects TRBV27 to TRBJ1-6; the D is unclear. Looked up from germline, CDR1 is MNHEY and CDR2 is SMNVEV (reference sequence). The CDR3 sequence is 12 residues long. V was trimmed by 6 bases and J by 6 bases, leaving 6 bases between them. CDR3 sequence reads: CASRGGNSPLHF. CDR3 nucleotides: TGTGCCAGCAGGGGAGGTAATTCACCCCTCCACTTT.

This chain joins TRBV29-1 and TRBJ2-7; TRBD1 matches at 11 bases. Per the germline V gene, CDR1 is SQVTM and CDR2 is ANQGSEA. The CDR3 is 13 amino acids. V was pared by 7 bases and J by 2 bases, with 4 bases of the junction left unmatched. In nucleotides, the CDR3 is TGCAGCGGGGACAGGGGGTTCACCTACGAGCAGTACTTC. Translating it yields CSGDRGFTYEQYF.

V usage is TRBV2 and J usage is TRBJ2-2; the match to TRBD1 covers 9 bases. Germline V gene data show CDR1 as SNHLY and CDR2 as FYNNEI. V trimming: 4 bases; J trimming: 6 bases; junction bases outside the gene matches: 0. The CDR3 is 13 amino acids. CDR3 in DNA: TGTGCCAGCAGTGGACAGGGGGCCGGGGAGCTGTTTTTT. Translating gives CASSGQGAGELFF.

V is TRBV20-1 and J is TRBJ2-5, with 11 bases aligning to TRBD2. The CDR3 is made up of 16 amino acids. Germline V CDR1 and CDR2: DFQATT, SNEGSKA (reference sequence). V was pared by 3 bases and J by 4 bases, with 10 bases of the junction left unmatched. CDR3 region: CSASQLSGRGPETQYF. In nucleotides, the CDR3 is TGCAGTGCTAGTCAACTTAGCGGGAGGGGCCCAGAGACCCAGTACTTC.

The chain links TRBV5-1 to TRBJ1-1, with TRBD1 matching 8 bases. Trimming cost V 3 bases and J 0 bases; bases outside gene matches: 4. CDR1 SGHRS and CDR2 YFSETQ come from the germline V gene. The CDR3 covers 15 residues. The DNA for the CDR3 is TGCGCCAGCAGCTCACCGACAGGGGTGAACACTGAAGCTTTCTTT. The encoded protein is CASSSPTGVNTEAFF.

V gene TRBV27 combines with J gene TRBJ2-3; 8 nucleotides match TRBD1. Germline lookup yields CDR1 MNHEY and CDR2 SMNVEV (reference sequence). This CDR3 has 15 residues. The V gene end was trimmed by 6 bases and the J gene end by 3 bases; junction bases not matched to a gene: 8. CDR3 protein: CASRPRTGQTDTQYF. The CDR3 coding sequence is TGTGCCAGCAGACCCCGGACAGGGCAGACAGATACGCAGTATTTT.

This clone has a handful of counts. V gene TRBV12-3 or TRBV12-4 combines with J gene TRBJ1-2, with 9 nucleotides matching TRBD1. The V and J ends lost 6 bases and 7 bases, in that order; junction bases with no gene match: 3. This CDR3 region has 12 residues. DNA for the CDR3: TGTGCCAGCAGACAGGGGGCGAGTGGCTACACCTTC. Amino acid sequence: CASRQGASGYTF.

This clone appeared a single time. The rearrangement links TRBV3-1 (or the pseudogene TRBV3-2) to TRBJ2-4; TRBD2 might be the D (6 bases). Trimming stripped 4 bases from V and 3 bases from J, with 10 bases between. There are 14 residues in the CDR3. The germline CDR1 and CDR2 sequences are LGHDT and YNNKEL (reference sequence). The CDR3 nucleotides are TGTGCCAGCAGCCCCCCCGGGAGCAAAAACATTCAGTACTTC. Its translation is CASSPPGSKNIQYF.

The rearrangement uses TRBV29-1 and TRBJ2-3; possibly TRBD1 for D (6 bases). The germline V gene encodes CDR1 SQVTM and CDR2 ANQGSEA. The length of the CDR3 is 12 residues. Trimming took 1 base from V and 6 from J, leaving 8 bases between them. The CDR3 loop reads CSVEGTDDTQYF. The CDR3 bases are TGCAGCGTTGAAGGGACAGATGATACGCAGTATTTT.

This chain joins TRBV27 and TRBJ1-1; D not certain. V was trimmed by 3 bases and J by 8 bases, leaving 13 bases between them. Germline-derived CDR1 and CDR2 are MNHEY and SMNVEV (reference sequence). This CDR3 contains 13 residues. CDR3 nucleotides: TGTGCCAGCAGTTTGAGGGCCACCAGGGAAGCTTTCTTT. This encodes CASSLRATREAFF.